This TCR beta chain was captured in a study of spatial heterogeneity in lung cancer. Study-level background: Patients with untreated early-stage non-small cell lung cancer, numbering 72, were the donors. Sequencing was performed on follow-up PBMC samples when available, collected at a median of roughly two years after resection.

About this clonotype itself: Because the library targeted alpha chains, this beta chain is an off-target read whose size means little.

Every TCR cDNA molecule bore a unique molecular identifier. One entry per CDR3 protein, called by TCRdb with MiXCR from the 5' RACE reads. The sample has nearly 2,500 distinct CDR3 sequences, around three fifths seen once. The ends lost 2 bases at V and 6 bases at J; junction bases unmatched: 5. The CDR3 is 16 amino acids. Germline CDR1 and CDR2: LGHNA and YNFKEQ. Time point denoted: blood at routine non-recurrence follow-up after resection. Unsorted whole RNA of tumor, nontumor lung or frozen PBMC was sequenced. The sequencing here drew on PBMCs, taken at follow-up. The receptor comes from a female donor with early-stage non-small cell lung cancer. This chain joins TRBV4-2 and TRBJ2-1, with TRBD2 identical over 12 bases. CDR3 bases: TGTGCCAGCAGCCAATTACTAGCGGGGGGTGTCAATGAGCAGTTCTTC. It encodes CASSQLLAGGVNEQFF.